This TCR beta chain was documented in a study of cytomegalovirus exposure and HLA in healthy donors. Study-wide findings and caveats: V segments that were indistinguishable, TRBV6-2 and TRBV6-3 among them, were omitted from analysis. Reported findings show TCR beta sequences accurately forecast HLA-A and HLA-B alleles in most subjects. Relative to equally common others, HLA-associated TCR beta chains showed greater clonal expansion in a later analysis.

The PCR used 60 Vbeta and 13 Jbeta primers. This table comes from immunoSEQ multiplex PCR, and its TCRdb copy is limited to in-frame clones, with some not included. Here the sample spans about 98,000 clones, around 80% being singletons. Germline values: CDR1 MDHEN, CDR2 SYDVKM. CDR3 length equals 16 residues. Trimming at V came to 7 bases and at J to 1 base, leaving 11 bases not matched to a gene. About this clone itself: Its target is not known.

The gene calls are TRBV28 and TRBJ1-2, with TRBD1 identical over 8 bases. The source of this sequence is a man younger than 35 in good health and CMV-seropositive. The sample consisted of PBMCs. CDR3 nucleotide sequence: TGTGCCAGCACTCTAGGGGGGACAGGAGGTAACTATGGCTACACCTTC. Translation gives CASTLGGTGGNYGYTF.